This is a list of T cell receptor beta chains from one sample in a study of early T cells in non-severe SARS-CoV-2 infection. MiXCR, run by TCRdb on the 5' RACE reads, gives a single entry per CDR3 protein. The sample yields approximately 26,000 distinct CDR3 sequences, 4% to 5.5% seen once. Source material: whole blood. The source of these receptors is an adult who was a healthcare worker with PCR-confirmed SARS-CoV-2 infection or an uninfected control (not recorded which). CDR3s include the opening cysteine and the closing phenylalanine or tryptophan. A D gene is named only where the DNA matches it firmly. Clone sizes are given selectively: once, few, many, or a class where the clone is expanded.

J gene: TRBJ2-3; clone size: NA; D gene: NA; V gene: TRBV10-2; CDR3 protein: CASSESGENTQYF; CDR3 DNA: TGCGCCAGCAGTGAGTCAGGGGAGAATACGCAGTATTTT
J gene: TRBJ1-5; clone size: NA; D gene: TRBD1; V gene: TRBV12-3/TRBV12-4; CDR3 protein: CASSLNTGVEGNQPQHF; CDR3 DNA: TGTGCCAGCAGTTTGAACACAGGGGTCGAGGGCAATCAGCCCCAGCATTTT
J gene: TRBJ1-2; clone size: many; D gene: NA; V gene: TRBV21-1; CDR3 protein: CASSPRRPYYGYTF; CDR3 DNA: TGTGCCAGCAGCCCCCGCCGTCCTTACTATGGCTACACCTTC
J gene: TRBJ2-3; clone size: few; D gene: TRBD1; V gene: TRBV4-1; CDR3 protein: CASSQDWAGGFTDTQYF; CDR3 DNA: TGCGCCAGCAGCCAAGATTGGGCAGGGGGCTTCACAGATACGCAGTATTTT
J gene: TRBJ2-7; clone size: few; D gene: NA; V gene: TRBV6-6; CDR3 protein: CASSYLEGEQYF; CDR3 DNA: TGTGCCAGCAGTTATCTGGAGGGCGAGCAGTACTTC
J gene: TRBJ2-5; clone size: many; D gene: NA; V gene: TRBV20-1; CDR3 protein: CSARLETQYF; CDR3 DNA: TGCAGTGCTAGATTGGAGACCCAGTACTTC
J gene: TRBJ1-1; clone size: many; D gene: NA; V gene: TRBV30; CDR3 protein: CAWCGGKGNTEAFF; CDR3 DNA: TGTGCCTGGTGCGGGGGGAAAGGGAACACTGAAGCTTTCTTT
J gene: TRBJ2-3; clone size: few; D gene: TRBD1; V gene: TRBV12-3/TRBV12-4; CDR3 protein: CASSLVFPEGTAFTDTQYF; CDR3 DNA: TGTGCCAGCAGTTTAGTCTTTCCGGAAGGGACAGCATTCACAGATACGCAGTATTTT
J gene: TRBJ2-5; clone size: few; D gene: TRBD2; V gene: TRBV3-1; CDR3 protein: CASSPTLGTSGRTQYF; CDR3 DNA: TGTGCCAGCAGCCCGACCCTCGGGACTAGCGGGAGAACCCAGTACTTC
J gene: TRBJ2-7; clone size: many; D gene: TRBD2; V gene: TRBV20-1; CDR3 protein: CSARDPRGGDGEQYF; CDR3 DNA: TGCAGTGCTAGAGATCCTCGCGGGGGGGACGGCGAGCAGTACTTC
J gene: TRBJ1-1; clone size: NA; D gene: TRBD1; V gene: TRBV30; CDR3 protein: CAWSVVEDRGLLRAFF; CDR3 DNA: TGTGCCTGGAGTGTGGTAGAGGACAGGGGGCTCCTAAGGGCTTTCTTT
J gene: TRBJ2-2; clone size: NA; D gene: NA; V gene: TRBV30; CDR3 protein: CAWNGGSNTGELFF; CDR3 DNA: TGTGCCTGGAACGGCGGTTCGAACACCGGGGAGCTGTTTTTT
J gene: TRBJ2-7; clone size: medium-sized; D gene: TRBD2; V gene: TRBV6-5; CDR3 protein: CASSYSGEGTYEQYF; CDR3 DNA: TGTGCCAGCAGTTACTCCGGGGAGGGCACCTACGAGCAGTACTTC
J gene: TRBJ2-7; clone size: many; D gene: NA; V gene: TRBV7-3; CDR3 protein: CASSLEGGTSGEQYF; CDR3 DNA: TGTGCCAGCAGCTTAGAGGGCGGGACTTCGGGAGAGCAGTACTTC
J gene: TRBJ1-2; clone size: many; D gene: NA; V gene: TRBV19; CDR3 protein: CASSIGQGYGYTF; CDR3 DNA: TGTGCCAGTAGTATCGGTCAGGGCTATGGCTACACCTTC
J gene: TRBJ2-4; clone size: NA; D gene: NA; V gene: TRBV18; CDR3 protein: CASSPRNTQNIQYF; CDR3 DNA: TGTGCCAGCTCACCGCGTAACACCCAAAACATTCAGTACTTC
J gene: TRBJ2-7; clone size: few; D gene: NA; V gene: TRBV6-5; CDR3 protein: CASNGRGAGSYEQYF; CDR3 DNA: TGTGCCAGCAACGGCAGGGGCGCTGGCTCCTACGAGCAGTACTTC
J gene: TRBJ2-7; clone size: medium-sized; D gene: TRBD1; V gene: TRBV10-3; CDR3 protein: CAISEPWDRTAKLGDEQYF; CDR3 DNA: TGTGCCATCAGTGAGCCCTGGGACAGGACTGCCAAGTTAGGGGACGAGCAGTACTTC
J gene: TRBJ2-7; clone size: many; D gene: NA; V gene: TRBV11-2; CDR3 protein: CASSFTDLGTYEQYF; CDR3 DNA: TGTGCCAGCAGCTTTACAGATCTGGGGACCTACGAGCAGTACTTC
J gene: TRBJ2-2; clone size: NA; D gene: TRBD2; V gene: TRBV28; CDR3 protein: CASSPRAGSNTGELFF; CDR3 DNA: TGTGCCAGCAGTCCCCGAGCGGGGAGCAACACCGGGGAGCTGTTTTTT
J gene: TRBJ1-1; clone size: NA; D gene: NA; V gene: TRBV7-7; CDR3 protein: CASSPVAGNAEAFF; CDR3 DNA: TGTGCTAGCAGCCCCGTGGCTGGGAACGCTGAAGCTTTCTTT
J gene: TRBJ2-1; clone size: many; D gene: NA; V gene: TRBV11-3; CDR3 protein: CASSLRDSSYNEQFF; CDR3 DNA: TGTGCCAGCAGCTTAAGGGATAGCTCCTACAATGAGCAGTTCTTC
J gene: TRBJ2-7; clone size: many; D gene: NA; V gene: TRBV11-2; CDR3 protein: CASSFIYEQYF; CDR3 DNA: TGTGCCAGCAGCTTTATCTACGAGCAGTACTTC
J gene: TRBJ1-3; clone size: few; D gene: NA; V gene: TRBV5-1; CDR3 protein: CASSRDISSGNTIYF; CDR3 DNA: TGCGCCAGCAGCCGTGACATAAGCTCTGGAAACACCATATATTTT
J gene: TRBJ2-2; clone size: NA; D gene: NA; V gene: TRBV11-2; CDR3 protein: CASTEGRRDYGELFF; CDR3 DNA: TGTGCCAGCACTGAGGGGCGTCGTGACTACGGGGAGCTGTTTTTT
J gene: TRBJ2-4; clone size: many; D gene: NA; V gene: TRBV20-1; CDR3 protein: CSAPLGRDSNIQYF; CDR3 DNA: TGCAGTGCACCCTTGGGCAGGGATTCTAACATTCAGTACTTC
J gene: TRBJ2-3; clone size: many; D gene: NA; V gene: TRBV20-1; CDR3 protein: CSARDPRRTSPSTDTQYF; CDR3 DNA: TGCAGTGCTAGAGACCCACGAAGAACTAGTCCAAGCACAGATACGCAGTATTTT
J gene: TRBJ1-2; clone size: many; D gene: NA; V gene: TRBV7-3; CDR3 protein: CASSRQASRGLNYGYTF; CDR3 DNA: TGTGCCAGCAGCCGACAAGCCAGCCGGGGGTTGAACTATGGCTACACCTTC
J gene: TRBJ1-2; clone size: NA; D gene: NA; V gene: TRBV7-9; CDR3 protein: CASTVGDNHIYGYTF; CDR3 DNA: TGTGCCAGCACCGTTGGAGACAACCACATCTATGGCTACACCTTC
J gene: TRBJ2-6; clone size: many; D gene: NA; V gene: TRBV19; CDR3 protein: CATGTGANVLTF; CDR3 DNA: TGTGCCACCGGGACAGGGGCCAACGTCCTGACTTTC
J gene: TRBJ2-4; clone size: few; D gene: TRBD2; V gene: TRBV4-2; CDR3 protein: CASSQEVAGGPVSHIQYF; CDR3 DNA: TGTGCCAGCAGCCAAGAGGTAGCGGGGGGGCCTGTTTCCCACATTCAGTACTTC
J gene: TRBJ2-3; clone size: many; D gene: NA; V gene: TRBV5-1; CDR3 protein: CASSLDLMGADTQYF; CDR3 DNA: TGCGCCAGCAGCTTGGATCTGATGGGGGCAGATACGCAGTATTTT
J gene: TRBJ1-2; clone size: once; D gene: NA; V gene: TRBV30; CDR3 protein: CAWSVKFGTAYGYTF; CDR3 DNA: TGTGCCTGGAGTGTGAAGTTTGGGACGGCTTATGGCTACACCTTC
J gene: TRBJ1-5; clone size: few; D gene: TRBD1; V gene: TRBV9; CDR3 protein: CASSPTDRGDQPQHF; CDR3 DNA: TGTGCCAGCAGCCCAACTGACAGGGGGGATCAGCCCCAGCATTTT
J gene: TRBJ1-5; clone size: many; D gene: TRBD1; V gene: TRBV19; CDR3 protein: CASSGTGNQPQHF; CDR3 DNA: TGTGCCAGTAGTGGGACAGGCAATCAGCCCCAGCATTTT
J gene: TRBJ2-2; clone size: many; D gene: TRBD1; V gene: TRBV12-3/TRBV12-4; CDR3 protein: CAGTANTGELFF; CDR3 DNA: TGTGCAGGGACAGCGAACACCGGGGAGCTGTTTTTT
J gene: TRBJ1-1; clone size: NA; D gene: TRBD1; V gene: TRBV27; CDR3 protein: CASRQGLTEAFF; CDR3 DNA: TGTGCCAGCAGACAGGGGTTAACTGAAGCTTTCTTT
J gene: TRBJ1-6; clone size: NA; D gene: NA; V gene: TRBV7-3; CDR3 protein: CASSLMATGGTSPLHF; CDR3 DNA: TGTGCCAGCAGCTTAATGGCCACCGGAGGGACATCACCCCTCCACTTT
J gene: TRBJ2-1; clone size: many; D gene: TRBD1; V gene: TRBV6-6; CDR3 protein: CASSPGTVMGNEQFF; CDR3 DNA: TGTGCCAGCAGCCCCGGGACAGTGATGGGTAATGAGCAGTTCTTC
J gene: TRBJ1-4; clone size: many; D gene: TRBD1; V gene: TRBV18; CDR3 protein: CASSPPSRDRGSEKLFF; CDR3 DNA: TGTGCCAGCTCACCACCAAGCCGGGACAGGGGGAGTGAAAAACTGTTTTTT
J gene: TRBJ1-6; clone size: many; D gene: TRBD1; V gene: TRBV18; CDR3 protein: CASSLDRGSPLHF; CDR3 DNA: TGTGCCAGCTCACTCGACAGGGGCTCACCCCTCCACTTT
J gene: TRBJ2-3; clone size: few; D gene: NA; V gene: TRBV29-1; CDR3 protein: CSVEGVAGTDTQYF; CDR3 DNA: TGCAGCGTTGAAGGAGTAGCGGGCACAGATACGCAGTATTTT
J gene: TRBJ1-3; clone size: few; D gene: NA; V gene: TRBV11-3; CDR3 protein: CASSYPPPGNTIYF; CDR3 DNA: TGTGCCAGCAGCTACCCCCCTCCTGGAAACACCATATATTTT
J gene: TRBJ1-6; clone size: many; D gene: NA; V gene: TRBV3-1; CDR3 protein: CASSQDPSPLHF; CDR3 DNA: TGTGCCAGCAGCCAAGATCCCTCACCCCTCCACTTT
J gene: TRBJ1-2; clone size: few; D gene: NA; V gene: TRBV28; CDR3 protein: CASHATAPIGYTF; CDR3 DNA: TGTGCCAGCCATGCTACAGCCCCTATCGGCTACACCTTC
J gene: TRBJ2-7; clone size: many; D gene: NA; V gene: TRBV7-9; CDR3 protein: CASSLAGEQYF; CDR3 DNA: TGTGCCAGCAGCTTAGCTGGAGAGCAGTACTTC
J gene: TRBJ2-7; clone size: NA; D gene: NA; V gene: TRBV7-8; CDR3 protein: CASSPISLTTLSEQYF; CDR3 DNA: TGTGCCAGCAGCCCGATAAGCCTTACGACCCTCTCCGAGCAGTACTTC